The 30 T cell receptor beta chains presented below share a single source sample, sequenced in a study of radiation and T cells in renal cell carcinoma. Documented time point: blood 4 weeks post-SBRT, at nephrectomy. Indicated treatment: 15 Gy SBRT to primary tumor, nephrectomy 4 weeks later. TCRdb's table, derived via immunoSEQ multiplex PCR, lists solely in-frame clones and lacks some. The sample carries over 60,000 clones, roughly 85% recorded once. The sequencing here drew on blood, taken from a patient whose treatment included radiotherapy and nephrectomy. These receptors originate from a woman aged 55 to 70 with renal cell carcinoma.

This rearrangement joins TRBV27 to TRBJ2-7; maybe TRBD1 (6 bases). Germline loops: CDR1 MNHEY, CDR2 SMNVEV (reference sequence). V lost 9 bases and J lost 0, with 15 bases in between. This CDR3 is built from 14 residues. DNA for the CDR3: TGTGCCAGTCGGGGACATCTAAACTCCTACGAGCAGTACTTC. This translates into CASRGHLNSYEQYF.

The rearrangement uses TRBV25-1 and TRBJ2-3; perhaps TRBD1 as D (5 bases). The CDR3 spans 11 residues. Germline V lookup: CDR1 MGHDK, CDR2 SYGVNS. V was shortened by 10 bases and J by 11 bases, with 16 bases between the two germline ends. As DNA, the CDR3 is TGTGCCACCCGCAGGACAAATAAGCAGTATTTT. Encoded protein: CATRRTNKQYF.

J is TRBJ2-2 and V is TRBV4-1, with D perhaps matching TRBD1 (5 bases). V gave up 2 bases and J gave up 1 base, with 8 bases separating them. The CDR3 runs to 15 residues. CDR1 is MGHRA, CDR2 YSYEKL, per germline. CDR3 nucleotides: TGCGCCAGCAGCCAACAGGGTAGGAACACCGGGGAGCTGTTTTTT. Its protein is CASSQQGRNTGELFF.

This clone occurred a few times. This chain joins TRBV5-1 and TRBJ1-4; perhaps TRBD1 as D (5 bases). With 0 bases removed from V and 6 bases from J, the gap between germline ends came to 12 bases. This CDR3 has 15 amino acids. CDR1 is SGHRS and CDR2 is YFSETQ in the germline V gene. CDR3 sequence: CASSLARGIDEKLFF. CDR3 DNA: TGCGCCAGCAGCTTGGCCCGGGGGATCGATGAAAAACTGTTTTTT. Full variable domain (remainder filled in from reference TRBV5-1 and TRBJ1-4): KAGVTQTPRYLIKTRGQQVTLSCSPISGHRSVSWYQQTPGQGLQFLFEYFSETQRNKGNFPGRFSGRQFSNSRSEMNVSTLELGDSALYLCASSLARGIDEKLFFGSGTQLSVL.

This chain connects TRBV5-6 to TRBJ1-4; D not certain. CDR1 and CDR2 from the germline V gene are SGHDT and YYEEEE. The germline V and J ends were trimmed by 4 bases and 3 bases, with 16 bases remaining between them. The CDR3 extends over 16 amino acids. The CDR3 sequence: CASSDLGGGANEKLFF. The CDR3 nucleotides are TGTGCCAGCAGCGACCTAGGAGGTGGTGCTAATGAAAAACTGTTTTTT. The variable domain in full, with the rest retrieved from reference TRBV5-6 and TRBJ1-4, is DAGVTQSPTHLIKTRGQQVTLRCSPKSGHDTVSWYQQALGQGPQFIFQYYEEEERQRGNFPDRFSGHQFPNYSSELNVNALLLGDSALYLCASSDLGGGANEKLFFGSGTQLSVL.

J is TRBJ2-2 and V is TRBV6-1; D is perhaps TRBD1 (5 bases). The CDR3 loop spans 14 amino acids. Germline CDR1 is MNHNS and CDR2 is SASEGT. Between the trimmed V and J ends, which lost 2 bases and 4 bases, there was a span of 8 bases. The CDR3 reads CASSEQGSTGELFF. Written as DNA, the CDR3 is TGTGCCAGCAGTGAACAGGGTAGCACCGGGGAGCTGTTTTTT.

CDR3 in amino acids: CASSHSRLGGTNEQFF. DNA of the CDR3: TGTGCCAGCAGCCACTCCCGACTAGGGGGAACGAATGAGCAGTTCTTC. This chain links TRBV5-4 with TRBJ2-1; D possibly matches TRBD1 or TRBD2 (6 bases each). Germline-derived CDR1 and CDR2 are SGHNT and YYREEE (reference sequence). V lost 4 bases and J 7 bases, leaving 21 bases between the germline ends. This CDR3 region has 16 residues.

As for this clone: One junction end disagrees with the germline gene, perhaps due to a read error. The chain recombines TRBV7-7 with TRBJ1-3; D remains unclear. In germline, CDR1 is SSHAT, CDR2 FNYEAQ (reference sequence). The CDR3 covers 14 residues. CDR3 coding DNA: TGTGCTAGCAAATCTCGGAGGGATCGGCACACCATATATTTT. The encoded protein is CASKSRRDRHTIYF.

The rearrangement links TRBV4-2 to TRBJ2-3, with 9 bases lining up with TRBD2. V trimming: 4 bases; J trimming: 1 base; junction bases outside the gene matches: 6. Germline lookup yields CDR1 LGHNA and CDR2 YNFKEQ. The CDR3 is 16 amino acids. CDR3 sequence: CASSPRSGGGTDTQYF. CDR3 sequence (DNA): TGTGCCAGCAGCCCCCGTAGCGGGGGTGGCACAGATACGCAGTATTTT.

This chain uses TRBV18 with TRBJ2-7; D is ambiguous. Between the trimmed V and J ends, which lost 2 bases and 2 bases, there was a span of 10 bases. Germline loops: CDR1 KGHSH, CDR2 LQKENI. This CDR3 spans 14 amino acids. The CDR3 nucleotides read TGTGCCAGCTCACCAAGAGCACAGCCCTACGAGCAGTACTTC. Protein: CASSPRAQPYEQYF.

This clone was detected only a few times. This chain connects TRBV7-9 to TRBJ2-5; tentative D call: TRBD2 (7 bases). V shed 5 bases and J shed 10 bases, with 17 bases lying between them. The CDR3 sequence is 13 residues long. Germline V gene sequence: CDR1 SEHNR, CDR2 FQNEAQ (reference sequence). The CDR3 DNA follows: TGTGCCAGCAGCCCTGGGGGGGCCCAGAGCCAGTACTTC. Its translation is CASSPGGAQSQYF. The whole variable domain, filled in from reference TRBV7-9 and TRBJ2-5, reads DTGVSQNPRHKITKRGQNVTFRCDPISEHNRLYWYRQTLGQGPEFLTYFQNEAQLEKSRLLSDRFSAERPKGSFSTLEIQRTEQGDSAMYLCASSPGGAQSQYFGPGTRLLVL.

Only a few counts were recorded for this clone. The chain recombines TRBV27 with TRBJ2-7; TRBD2 agrees at 8 bases. V trimming: 5 bases; J trimming: 2 bases; junction bases outside the gene matches: 14. Germline CDR1 reads MNHEY; CDR2 reads SMNVEV (reference sequence). The CDR3 has 17 amino acids. CDR3 sequence (DNA): TGTGCCAGCAGTCCCTATTTGGACGGGGGGGAGACCTACGAGCAGTACTTC. It specifies CASSPYLDGGETYEQYF.

This rearrangement joins TRBV19 to TRBJ1-1; D remains unclear. The length of the CDR3 is 15 residues. Trimming left V 3 bases short and J 1 base short, with 12 bases between. Germline-derived CDR1 and CDR2 are LNHDA and SQIVND (reference sequence). The CDR3 region has the DNA TGTGCCAGTAGTATGGGGATACATAAGAACACTGAAGCTTTCTTT. Its translation: CASSMGIHKNTEAFF.

This chain connects TRBV21-1 to TRBJ1-6; the table's D call of TRBD1 was not tested on the DNA. TRBV21-1 has pseudogene status. The CDR3 totals 16 residues. DNA for the CDR3: TGTGCCAGCAGCGTACAGACAGGGGGCGGGAATTCACCCCTCCACTTT. It codes for CASSVQTGGGNSPLHF.

This chain joins TRBV28 and TRBJ1-2; 9 bases agree with TRBD1. The CDR3 is made up of 14 amino acids. Germline V CDR1 and CDR2: MDHEN, SYDVKM. The V gene end was trimmed by 5 bases and the J gene end by 8 bases; junction bases not matched to a gene: 9. In DNA, the CDR3 is TGTGCCAGCAGTACCGGACAGGGGAGGCGGGGCTACACCTTC. Protein product: CASSTGQGRRGYTF.

The gene calls are TRBV4-1 and TRBJ2-5; TRBD2 matches 8 bases. With the DNA end fitting TRBJ2-7 better, the J assignment may be wrong. The germline V gene encodes CDR1 MGHRA and CDR2 YSYEKL. The CDR3 runs to 15 residues. CDR3 DNA: TGCGCCAGCAGCCCCCGCGGCGCGGGGGGCTACGAGCAGTACTTC. Amino acids: CASSPRGAGGYEQYF.

The rearrangement joins TRBV6-5 to TRBJ1-2, with 8 bases fitting TRBD1. The junction had 6 bases not matched to a gene; V was cut back by 5 bases and J by 4 bases. The CDR3 sequence is 14 residues long. CDR1 is MNHEY, CDR2 SVGAGI, per germline. DNA for the CDR3: TGTGCCAGCAGTGGGGACAGGTTTGGCTATGGCTACACCTTC. Translation: CASSGDRFGYGYTF.

This chain links TRBV7-9 with TRBJ2-7; 12 nucleotides agree with TRBD1. V was clipped by 5 bases and J by 7 bases; unmatched bases: 6. This CDR3 spans 14 amino acids. Germline assignment: CDR1 SEHNR and CDR2 FQNEAQ (reference sequence). Here the CDR3 reads CASSQGQGAREQYF. In nucleotides, the CDR3 is TGTGCCAGCAGCCAGGGACAGGGGGCGCGAGAGCAGTACTTC.

Here the CDR3 reads CASSLAPHLVTGELFF. The DNA of the CDR3 is TGTGCCAGCAGCTTAGCGCCACACCTGGTCACCGGGGAGCTGTTTTTT. V gene TRBV11-3 combines with J gene TRBJ2-2; D remains unclear. V dropped 1 base and J dropped 4 bases, with 13 bases sitting between them. Germline V gene sequence: CDR1 SGHNT, CDR2 YENEEA. The CDR3 loop spans 16 amino acids.

DNA of the CDR3: TGTGCCAGCAGTATAGCGGGACAGTCCTACGAGCAGTACTTC. Translating gives CASSIAGQSYEQYF. The J gene is TRBJ2-7, the V gene TRBV28, with D maybe TRBD2 (8 bases). Trimming shortened V by 5 bases and J by 1 base, and 12 bases separated the two germline ends. This CDR3 is built from 14 residues. Germline values: CDR1 MDHEN, CDR2 SYDVKM.

The gene calls are TRBV18 and TRBJ1-5; TRBD1 matches 8 bases. Germline lookup yields CDR1 KGHSH and CDR2 LQKENI. J was trimmed by 2 bases and V by 4 bases; bases with no gene match: 13. The CDR3 consists of 18 residues. The CDR3 sequence is CASSRDKDRGVGNQPQHF. CDR3 sequence (DNA): TGTGCCAGCTCACGTGATAAAGACAGGGGAGTGGGCAATCAGCCCCAGCATTTT.

This rearrangement joins TRBV28 to TRBJ2-2, with TRBD1 as a possible D gene (6 bases). The germline V and J ends were trimmed by 5 bases and 1 base, with 14 bases remaining between them. The germline V gene encodes CDR1 MDHEN and CDR2 SYDVKM. CDR3 length equals 16 residues. The CDR3 reads CASSPGGTMNTGELFF. The CDR3 DNA reads TGTGCCAGCAGTCCGGGTGGGACAATGAACACCGGGGAGCTGTTTTTT.

The chain couples TRBV6-1 to TRBJ1-2, with D maybe TRBD1 (6 bases). The CDR3 contains 14 residues. CDR1 is MNHNS, CDR2 SASEGT, per germline. Trimming took off 6 bases at V and 4 bases at J, with 15 bases between the two ends. The CDR3 coding sequence is TGTGCCAGCAGGAGTAGTACAGGGTTCTATGGCTACACCTTC. Its translation: CASRSSTGFYGYTF.

This chain uses TRBV18 with TRBJ2-5; D is perhaps TRBD2 (6 bases). The CDR3 contains 15 residues. CDR1 and CDR2 from the germline V gene are KGHSH and LQKENI. V lost 0 bases and J lost 5, with 13 bases in between. This CDR3 is CASSPPAGLMETQYF. The DNA of the CDR3 is TGTGCCAGCTCACCACCCGCGGGGCTGATGGAGACCCAGTACTTC.

A few counts support this clone. The chain carries TRBV6-5 and TRBJ1-2, with TRBD1 identical over 11 bases. The CDR3 is 16 amino acids. CDR1 is MNHEY and CDR2 is SVGAGI in the germline V gene. V shed 2 bases and J 8 bases; nucleotides not matched to a gene: 10. CDR3: CASSYGQGAPKRGYTF. DNA for the CDR3: TGTGCCAGCAGTTACGGACAGGGGGCGCCTAAGAGGGGCTACACCTTC.

This sequence joins TRBV19 and TRBJ2-7, with 12 bases fitting TRBD1. The CDR3 runs to 14 residues. CDR1 and CDR2 from the germline V gene are LNHDA and SQIVND (reference sequence). J lost 7 bases, V lost 3 bases, and 4 bases had no gene match. DNA for the CDR3: TGTGCCAGTAGTATCTGGGACAGGGGGCGAGAGCAGTACTTC. Protein sequence: CASSIWDRGREQYF.

The chain links TRBV5-8 to TRBJ2-2; TRBD2 agrees at 14 bases. Trimming removed 4 bases from V and 2 bases from J; junction bases left unmatched: 7. Looked up from germline, CDR1 is SGHTS and CDR2 is YDEGEE. The CDR3 sequence is 18 residues long. This chain's CDR3 is CASSLGLAGGPNTGELFF. Written as DNA, the CDR3 is TGTGCCAGCAGCCTCGGACTAGCGGGAGGACCTAACACCGGGGAGCTGTTTTTT.

This chain uses TRBV11-3 with TRBJ2-2; 7 bases fit TRBD1. The CDR3 is 16 residues long. CDR1 SGHNT and CDR2 YENEEA come from the germline V gene. With 5 bases clipped from V and 6 bases from J, the junction kept 12 bases outside the gene matches. In nucleotides, the CDR3 is TGTGCCAGCAGCCCTGGGGCAGGGGGAAACGCCGGGGAGCTGTTTTTT. Translation gives CASSPGAGGNAGELFF.

J is TRBJ2-7 and V is TRBV4-1, with D tentatively TRBD1 (6 bases). The CDR3 covers 14 residues. Trimming left V 1 base short and J 6 bases short, with 13 bases between. Per germline, CDR1 MGHRA and CDR2 YSYEKL. The CDR3 is CASSQVGGEGEQYF. CDR3 nucleotide sequence: TGCGCCAGCAGCCAAGTAGGGGGTGAGGGCGAGCAGTACTTC.

The rearrangement uses TRBV28 and TRBJ2-2, with D tentatively TRBD2 (5 bases). The CDR3 length is 15 residues. Germline CDR1 MDHEN, CDR2 SYDVKM. V was pared by 5 bases and J by 6 bases, with 16 bases between. CDR3 region: CASSDSGFGPGELFF. Here the CDR3 DNA reads TGTGCCAGCAGTGATTCGGGATTCGGTCCCGGGGAGCTGTTTTTT.